The entry below describes one T cell receptor (beta chain). What it recognizes is unknown. The V gene lost 5 bases and the J gene lost 3 bases, with 19 bases spanning the gap. Germline V gene data show CDR1 as DFQATT and CDR2 as SNEGSKA (reference sequence). The CDR3 loop spans 15 amino acids. These data originate in a study of blood T cells in healthy people across ages. General observations from the study: Strong correlation existed between TCR beta diversity and naive T cell percentage.

Primers used in a second PCR of about 6 to 11 cycles were a sample-barcoded 5' primer and a J-beta primer mix. TCRdb independently ran MiXCR on the 5' RACE reads; one entry per CDR3 protein. The table includes around 1.5 million distinct CDR3 sequences, 30% to 35% detected once. This TCR was recovered from a woman aged 25 to 39 in good health. Sequenced: blood. The genes are TRBV20-1 and TRBJ1-2; D possibly corresponds to TRBD1 (6 bases). The CDR3, as DNA: TGCAGTGCTGCAATCAGGACAGTCGAGGACTATGGCTACACCTTC. Its protein product is CSAAIRTVEDYGYTF.